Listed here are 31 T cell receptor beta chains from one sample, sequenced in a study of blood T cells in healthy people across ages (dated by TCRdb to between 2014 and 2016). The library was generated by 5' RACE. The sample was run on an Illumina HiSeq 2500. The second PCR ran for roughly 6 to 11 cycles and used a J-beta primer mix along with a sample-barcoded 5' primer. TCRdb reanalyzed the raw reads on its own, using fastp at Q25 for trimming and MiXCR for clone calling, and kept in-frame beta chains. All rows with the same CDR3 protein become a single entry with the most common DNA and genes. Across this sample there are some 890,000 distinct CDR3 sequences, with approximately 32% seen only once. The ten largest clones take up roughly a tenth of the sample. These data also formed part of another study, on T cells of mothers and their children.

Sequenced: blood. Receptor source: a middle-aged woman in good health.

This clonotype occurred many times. The CDR3 DNA reads TGTGCCAGCACCCACGGCGGGAGCATTTCCTACGAGCAGTACTTC. Translation: CASTHGGSISYEQYF. The chain links TRBV12-3 or TRBV12-4 to TRBJ2-7; 7 nucleotides match TRBD2. This CDR3 is built from 15 residues. J was trimmed by 1 base and V by 7 bases; bases with no gene match: 10.

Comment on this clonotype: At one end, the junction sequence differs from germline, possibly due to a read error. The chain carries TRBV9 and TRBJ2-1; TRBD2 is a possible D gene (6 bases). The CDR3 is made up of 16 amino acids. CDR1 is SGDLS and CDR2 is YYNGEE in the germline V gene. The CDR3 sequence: CASSVLPGAGINGQFF. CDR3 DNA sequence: TGTGCCAGCAGCGTACTCCCCGGGGCGGGGATCAATGGGCAGTTCTTC.

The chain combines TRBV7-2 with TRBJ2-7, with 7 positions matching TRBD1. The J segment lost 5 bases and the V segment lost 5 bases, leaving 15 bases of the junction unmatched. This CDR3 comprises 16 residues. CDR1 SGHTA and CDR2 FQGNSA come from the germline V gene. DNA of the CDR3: TGTGCCAGCAGCCCCTATTCGGGCAGGGGGTTGGACGAGCAGTACTTC. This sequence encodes CASSPYSGRGLDEQYF.

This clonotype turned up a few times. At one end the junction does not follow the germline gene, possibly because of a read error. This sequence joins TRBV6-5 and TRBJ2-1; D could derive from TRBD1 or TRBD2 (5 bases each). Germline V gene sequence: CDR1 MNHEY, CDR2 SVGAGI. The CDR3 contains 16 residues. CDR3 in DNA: TGTGCCAGCACCGGGACGGCAGGTAGGACCTACGATGAGCAGTTCTTC. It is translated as CASTGTAGRTYDEQFF.

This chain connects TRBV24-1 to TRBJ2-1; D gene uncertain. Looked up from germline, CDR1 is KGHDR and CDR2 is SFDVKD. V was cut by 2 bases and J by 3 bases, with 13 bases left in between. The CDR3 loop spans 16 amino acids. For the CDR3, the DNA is TGTGCCACCAGTGATTCGCTACAGTGCCTCTACAATGAGCAGTTCTTC. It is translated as CATSDSLQCLYNEQFF.

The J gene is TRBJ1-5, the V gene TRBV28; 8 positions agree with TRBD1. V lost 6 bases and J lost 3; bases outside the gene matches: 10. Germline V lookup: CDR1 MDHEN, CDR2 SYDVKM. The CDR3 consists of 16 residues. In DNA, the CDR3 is TGTGCCAGCAGAGGACAGGGAAAAGGGTCCAATCAGCCCCAGCATTTT. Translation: CASRGQGKGSNQPQHF.

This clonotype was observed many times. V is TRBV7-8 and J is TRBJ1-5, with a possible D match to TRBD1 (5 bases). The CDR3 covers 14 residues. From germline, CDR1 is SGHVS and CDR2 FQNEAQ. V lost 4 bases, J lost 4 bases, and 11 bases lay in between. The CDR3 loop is CASSSRVGNQPQHF. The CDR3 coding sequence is TGTGCCAGCAGCTCCAGGGTTGGGAATCAGCCCCAGCATTTT.

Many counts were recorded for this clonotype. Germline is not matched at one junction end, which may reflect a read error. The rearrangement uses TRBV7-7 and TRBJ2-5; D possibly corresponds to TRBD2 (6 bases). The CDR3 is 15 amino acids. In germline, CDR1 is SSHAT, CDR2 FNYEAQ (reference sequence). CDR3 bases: TGTGCTAGCAGCACCGGCGGGGCCTTCCAAGAGACCCAGTACTTC. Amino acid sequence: CASSTGGAFQETQYF.

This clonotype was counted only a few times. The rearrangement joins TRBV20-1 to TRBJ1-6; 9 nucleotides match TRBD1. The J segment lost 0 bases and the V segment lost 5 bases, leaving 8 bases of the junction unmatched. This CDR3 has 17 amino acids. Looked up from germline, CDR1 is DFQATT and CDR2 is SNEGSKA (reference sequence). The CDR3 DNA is TGCAGTGCTCGCTCCGGGACAGGGAGCTCCTATAATTCACCCCTCCACTTT. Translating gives CSARSGTGSSYNSPLHF.

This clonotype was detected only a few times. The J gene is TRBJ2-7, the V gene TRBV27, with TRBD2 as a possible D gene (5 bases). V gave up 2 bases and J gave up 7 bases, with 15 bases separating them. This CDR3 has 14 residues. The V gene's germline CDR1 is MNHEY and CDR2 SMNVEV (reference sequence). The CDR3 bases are TGTGCCAGCAGTTTAGGGGTTTCGACGGGGGAGCAGTACTTC. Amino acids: CASSLGVSTGEQYF.

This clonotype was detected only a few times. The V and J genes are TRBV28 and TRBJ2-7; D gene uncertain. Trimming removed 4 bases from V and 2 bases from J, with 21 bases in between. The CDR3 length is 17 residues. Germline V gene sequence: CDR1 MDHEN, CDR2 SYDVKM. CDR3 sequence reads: CASSSRLGRPITYEQYF. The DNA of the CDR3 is TGTGCCAGCAGTTCCCGGCTCGGACGACCGATAACCTACGAGCAGTACTTC.

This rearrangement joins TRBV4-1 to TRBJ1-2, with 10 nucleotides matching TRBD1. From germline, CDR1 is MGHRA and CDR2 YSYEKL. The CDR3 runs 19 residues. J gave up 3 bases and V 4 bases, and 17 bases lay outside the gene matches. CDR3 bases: TGCGCCAGCAGCCTAAGAAGGACGACAGGGGGCAGATCATACTATGGCTACACCTTC. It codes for CASSLRRTTGGRSYYGYTF.

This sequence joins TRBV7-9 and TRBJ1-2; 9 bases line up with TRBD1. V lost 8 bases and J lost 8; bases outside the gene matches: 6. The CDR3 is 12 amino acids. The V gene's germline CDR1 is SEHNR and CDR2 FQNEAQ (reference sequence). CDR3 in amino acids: CASGGQGPGYTF. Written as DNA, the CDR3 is TGTGCCAGCGGGGGACAGGGACCCGGCTACACCTTC.

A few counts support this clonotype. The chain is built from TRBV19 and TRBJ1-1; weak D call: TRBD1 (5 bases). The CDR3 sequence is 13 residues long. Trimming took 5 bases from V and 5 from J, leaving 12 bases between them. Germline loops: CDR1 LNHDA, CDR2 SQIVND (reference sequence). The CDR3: CASSSRQWTEAFF. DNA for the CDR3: TGTGCCAGTAGTTCCCGACAGTGGACTGAAGCTTTCTTT.

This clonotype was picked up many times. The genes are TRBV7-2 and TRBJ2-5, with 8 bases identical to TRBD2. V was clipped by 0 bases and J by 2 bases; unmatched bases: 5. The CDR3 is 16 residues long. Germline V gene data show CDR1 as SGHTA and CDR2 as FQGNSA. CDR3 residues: CASSLASSGRQETQYF. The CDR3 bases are TGTGCCAGCAGCTTAGCATCTAGCGGGCGGCAAGAGACCCAGTACTTC.

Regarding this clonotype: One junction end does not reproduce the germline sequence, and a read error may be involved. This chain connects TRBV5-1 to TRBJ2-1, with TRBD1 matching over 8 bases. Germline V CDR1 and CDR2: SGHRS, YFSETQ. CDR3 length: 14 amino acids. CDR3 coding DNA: TGCGCCAGCACGGGACAGGTGGCGGCGGCTGAGCAGTGCTTC. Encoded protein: CASTGQVAAAEQCF.

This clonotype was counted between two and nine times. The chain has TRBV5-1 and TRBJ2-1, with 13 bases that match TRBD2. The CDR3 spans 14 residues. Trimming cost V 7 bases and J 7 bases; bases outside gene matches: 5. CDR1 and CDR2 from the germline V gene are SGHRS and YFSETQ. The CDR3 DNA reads TGCGCCAGCCAGGGACTAGCGGGATATAATGAGCAGTTCTTC. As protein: CASQGLAGYNEQFF.

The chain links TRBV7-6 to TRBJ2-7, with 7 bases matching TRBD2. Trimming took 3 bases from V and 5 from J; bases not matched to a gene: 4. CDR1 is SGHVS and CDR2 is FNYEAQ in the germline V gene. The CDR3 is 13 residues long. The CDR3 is CASSLAGEDEQYF. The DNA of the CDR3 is TGTGCCAGCAGCTTGGCGGGGGAGGACGAGCAGTACTTC.

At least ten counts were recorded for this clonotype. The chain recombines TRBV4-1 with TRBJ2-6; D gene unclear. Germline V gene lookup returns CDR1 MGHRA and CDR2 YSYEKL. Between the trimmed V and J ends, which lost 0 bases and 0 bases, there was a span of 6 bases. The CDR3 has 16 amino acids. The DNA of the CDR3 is TGCGCCAGCAGCCAAGATAGCCTCTCTGGGGCCAACGTCCTGACTTTC. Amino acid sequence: CASSQDSLSGANVLTF.

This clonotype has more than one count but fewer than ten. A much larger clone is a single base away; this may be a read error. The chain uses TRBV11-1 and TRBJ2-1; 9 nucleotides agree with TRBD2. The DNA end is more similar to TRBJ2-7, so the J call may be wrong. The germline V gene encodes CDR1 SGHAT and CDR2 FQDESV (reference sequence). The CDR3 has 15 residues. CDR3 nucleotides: TGTGCCAGCAGCACCCGGACTAGCGCCTACAATGAGCAGTACTTC. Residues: CASSTRTSAYNEQYF.

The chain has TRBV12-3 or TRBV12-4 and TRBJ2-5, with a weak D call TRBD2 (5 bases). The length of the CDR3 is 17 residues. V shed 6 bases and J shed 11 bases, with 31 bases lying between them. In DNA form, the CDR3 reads TGTGCCAGCAGCCGAAGGAGGTCGCAGATTAATTACAATGAGCAGTACTTC. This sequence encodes CASSRRRSQINYNEQYF.

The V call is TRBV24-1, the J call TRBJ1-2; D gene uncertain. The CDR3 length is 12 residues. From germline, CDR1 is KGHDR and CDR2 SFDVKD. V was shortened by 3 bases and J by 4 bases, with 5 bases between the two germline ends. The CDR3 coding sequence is TGTGCCACCAGTGATCCCTTCTATGGCTACACCTTC. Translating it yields CATSDPFYGYTF.

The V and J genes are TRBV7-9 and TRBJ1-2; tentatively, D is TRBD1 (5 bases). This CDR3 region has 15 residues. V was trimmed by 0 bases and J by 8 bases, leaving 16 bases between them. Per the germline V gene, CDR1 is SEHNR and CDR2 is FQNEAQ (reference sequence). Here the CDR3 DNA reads TGTGCCAGCAGCTTAGCGCTTGCCCAGGGAGGGGGCTACACCTTC. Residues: CASSLALAQGGGYTF.

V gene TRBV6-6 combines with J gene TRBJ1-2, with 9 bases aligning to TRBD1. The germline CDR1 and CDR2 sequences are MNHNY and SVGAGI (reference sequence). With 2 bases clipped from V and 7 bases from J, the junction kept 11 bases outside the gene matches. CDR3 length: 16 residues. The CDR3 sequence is CASSYPSGQGSGGYTF. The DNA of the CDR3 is TGTGCCAGCAGTTACCCCTCGGGACAGGGATCTGGTGGCTACACCTTC.

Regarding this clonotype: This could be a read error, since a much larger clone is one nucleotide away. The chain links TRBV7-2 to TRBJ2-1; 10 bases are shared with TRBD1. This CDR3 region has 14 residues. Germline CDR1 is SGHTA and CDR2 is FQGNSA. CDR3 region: CASLGQGDYNGQFF. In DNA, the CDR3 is TGTGCCAGCCTAGGACAGGGGGACTACAATGGGCAGTTCTTC.

The CDR3 nucleotides read TGTGCCAGCAGCCGCGGGGGGGGCGTAGAGACCCAGTACTTC. Protein product: CASSRGGGVETQYF. The chain is built from TRBV5-4 and TRBJ2-7; 9 nucleotides match TRBD2. The last part of the DNA fits TRBJ2-5 better; the J call may be wrong. Germline V lookup: CDR1 SGHNT, CDR2 YYREEE (reference sequence). This CDR3 contains 14 residues.

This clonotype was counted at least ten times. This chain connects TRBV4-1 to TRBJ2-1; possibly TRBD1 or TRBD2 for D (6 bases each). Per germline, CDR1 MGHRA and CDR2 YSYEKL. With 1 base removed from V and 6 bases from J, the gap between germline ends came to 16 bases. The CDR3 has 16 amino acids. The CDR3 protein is CASSQVWGAQGNEQFF. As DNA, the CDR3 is TGCGCCAGCAGCCAAGTATGGGGGGCACAAGGCAATGAGCAGTTCTTC.

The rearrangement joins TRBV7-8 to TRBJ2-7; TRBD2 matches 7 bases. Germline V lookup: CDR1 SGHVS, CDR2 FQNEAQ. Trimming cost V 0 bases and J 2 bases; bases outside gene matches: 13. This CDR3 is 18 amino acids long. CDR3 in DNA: TGTGCCAGCAGCTTAGCGGGGGGGAACTTAAGGCCGCCCTACGAGCAGTACTTC. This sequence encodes CASSLAGGNLRPPYEQYF.

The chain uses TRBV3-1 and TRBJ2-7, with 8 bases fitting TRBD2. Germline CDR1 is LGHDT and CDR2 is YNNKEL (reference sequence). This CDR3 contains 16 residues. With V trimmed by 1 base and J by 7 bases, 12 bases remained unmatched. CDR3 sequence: CASSQGGLALYNEQYF. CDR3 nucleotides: TGTGCCAGCAGCCAAGGAGGACTAGCCCTCTACAATGAGCAGTACTTC.

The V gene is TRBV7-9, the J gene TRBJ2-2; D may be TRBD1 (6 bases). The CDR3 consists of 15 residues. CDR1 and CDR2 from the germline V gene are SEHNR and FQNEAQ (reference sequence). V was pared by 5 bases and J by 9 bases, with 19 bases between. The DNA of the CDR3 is TGTGCCAGCAGCCTGGCCGGGACACAGCGAAGGGAGCTGTTTTTT. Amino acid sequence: CASSLAGTQRRELFF.

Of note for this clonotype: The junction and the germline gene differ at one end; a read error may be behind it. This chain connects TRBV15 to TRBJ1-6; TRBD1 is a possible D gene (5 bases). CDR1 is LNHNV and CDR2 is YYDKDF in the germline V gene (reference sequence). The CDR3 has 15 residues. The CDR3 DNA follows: TGTGCCACCTCAGCCGGACACCGAAGGGGTTCACCCCCCCACTTT. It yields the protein CATSAGHRRGSPPHF.